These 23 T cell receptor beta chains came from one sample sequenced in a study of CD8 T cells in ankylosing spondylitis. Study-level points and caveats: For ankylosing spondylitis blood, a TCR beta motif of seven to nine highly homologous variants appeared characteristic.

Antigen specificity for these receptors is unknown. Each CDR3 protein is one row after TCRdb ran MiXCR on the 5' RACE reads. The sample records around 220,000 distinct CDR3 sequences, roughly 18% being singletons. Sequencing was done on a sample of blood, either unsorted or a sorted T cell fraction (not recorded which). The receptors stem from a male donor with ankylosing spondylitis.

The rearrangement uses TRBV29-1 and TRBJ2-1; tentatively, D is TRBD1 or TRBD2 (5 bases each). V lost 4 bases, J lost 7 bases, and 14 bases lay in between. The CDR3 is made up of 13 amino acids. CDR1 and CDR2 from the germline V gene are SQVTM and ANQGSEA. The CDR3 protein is CSVVGGVANEQFF. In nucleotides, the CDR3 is TGCAGCGTTGTTGGGGGTGTTGCAAATGAGCAGTTCTTC.

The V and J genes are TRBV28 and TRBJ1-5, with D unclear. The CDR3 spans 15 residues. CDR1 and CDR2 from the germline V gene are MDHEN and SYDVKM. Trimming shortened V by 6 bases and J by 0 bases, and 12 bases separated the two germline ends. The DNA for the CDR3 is TGTGCCAGCAGCGAGGCCAAGTATAGCAATCAGCCCCAGCATTTT. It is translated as CASSEAKYSNQPQHF.

The CDR3, as DNA: TGCAGCGTTGAAGGGTTGGACAATGAGCAGTTCTTC. Its translation: CSVEGLDNEQFF. The gene calls are TRBV29-1 and TRBJ2-1; D remains ambiguous. This CDR3 spans 12 amino acids. With 1 base removed from V and 5 bases from J, the gap between germline ends came to 6 bases. CDR1 is SQVTM, CDR2 ANQGSEA, per germline.

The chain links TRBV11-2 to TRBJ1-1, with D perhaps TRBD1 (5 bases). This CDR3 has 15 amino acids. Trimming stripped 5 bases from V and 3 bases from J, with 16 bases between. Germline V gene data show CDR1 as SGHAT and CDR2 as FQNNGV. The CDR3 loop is CASSGVWGRYTEAFF. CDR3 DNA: TGTGCCAGCAGCGGGGTCTGGGGCCGGTACACTGAAGCTTTCTTT.

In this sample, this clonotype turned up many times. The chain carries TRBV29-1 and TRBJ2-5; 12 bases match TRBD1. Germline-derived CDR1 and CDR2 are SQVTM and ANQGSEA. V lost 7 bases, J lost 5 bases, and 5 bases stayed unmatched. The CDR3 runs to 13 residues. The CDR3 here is CSAGTGGLETQYF. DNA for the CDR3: TGCAGCGCCGGGACAGGGGGCCTGGAGACCCAGTACTTC. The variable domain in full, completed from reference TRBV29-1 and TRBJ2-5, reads SAVISQKPSRDICQRGTSLTIQCQVDSQVTMMFWYRQQPGQSLTLIATANQGSEATYESGFVIDKFPISRPNLTFSTLTVSNMSPEDSSIYLCSAGTGGLETQYFGPGTRLLVL.

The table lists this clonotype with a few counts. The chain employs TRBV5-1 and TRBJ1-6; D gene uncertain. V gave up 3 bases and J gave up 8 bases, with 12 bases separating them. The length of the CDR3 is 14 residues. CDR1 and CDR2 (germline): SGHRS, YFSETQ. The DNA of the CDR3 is TGCGCCAGCAGCTATGGACCCCCAGATTCACCCCTCCACTTT. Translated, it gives CASSYGPPDSPLHF. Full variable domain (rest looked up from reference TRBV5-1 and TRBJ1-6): KAGVTQTPRYLIKTRGQQVTLSCSPISGHRSVSWYQQTPGQGLQFLFEYFSETQRNKGNFPGRFSGRQFSNSRSEMNVSTLELGDSALYLCASSYGPPDSPLHFGNGTRLTVT.

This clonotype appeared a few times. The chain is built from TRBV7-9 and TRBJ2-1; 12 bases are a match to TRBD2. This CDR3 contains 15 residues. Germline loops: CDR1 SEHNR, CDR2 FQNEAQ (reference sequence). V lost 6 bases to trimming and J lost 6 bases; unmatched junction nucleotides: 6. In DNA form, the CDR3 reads TGTGCCAGCAGATCTAGCGGGGGGGCGGCCAATGAGCAGTTCTTC. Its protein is CASRSSGGAANEQFF.

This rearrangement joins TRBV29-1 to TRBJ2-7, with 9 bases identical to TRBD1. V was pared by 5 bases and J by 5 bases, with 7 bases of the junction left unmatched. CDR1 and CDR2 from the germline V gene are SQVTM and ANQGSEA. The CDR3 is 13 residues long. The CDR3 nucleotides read TGCAGCGTTCCACAGGGGGCAGGGCACGAGCAGTACTTC. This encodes CSVPQGAGHEQYF.

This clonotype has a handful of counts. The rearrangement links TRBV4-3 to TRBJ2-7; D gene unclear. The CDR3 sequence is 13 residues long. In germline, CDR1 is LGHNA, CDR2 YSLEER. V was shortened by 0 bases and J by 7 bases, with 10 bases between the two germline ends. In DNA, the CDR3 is TGCGCCAGCAGCCAAGATGTGGAGATGGAGCAGTACTTC. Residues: CASSQDVEMEQYF.

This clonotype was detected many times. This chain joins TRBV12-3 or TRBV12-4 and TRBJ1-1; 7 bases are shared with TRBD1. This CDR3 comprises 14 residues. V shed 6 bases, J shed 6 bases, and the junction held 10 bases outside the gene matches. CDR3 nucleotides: TGTGCCAGCAGCTCGGGACAGAGAAGCGCTGAAGCTTTCTTT. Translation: CASSSGQRSAEAFF.

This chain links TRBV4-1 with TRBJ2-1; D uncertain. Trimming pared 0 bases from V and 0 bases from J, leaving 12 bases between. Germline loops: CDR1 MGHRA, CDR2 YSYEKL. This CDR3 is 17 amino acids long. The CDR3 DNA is TGCGCCAGCAGCCAAGATCAGGCTGGAAGCTCCTACAATGAGCAGTTCTTC. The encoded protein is CASSQDQAGSSYNEQFF.

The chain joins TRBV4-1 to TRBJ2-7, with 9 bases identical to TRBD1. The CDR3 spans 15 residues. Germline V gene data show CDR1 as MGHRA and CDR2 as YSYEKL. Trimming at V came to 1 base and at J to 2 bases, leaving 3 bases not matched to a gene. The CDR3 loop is CASSQVGQGTYEQYF. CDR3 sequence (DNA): TGCGCCAGCAGCCAAGTAGGACAGGGGACCTACGAGCAGTACTTC.

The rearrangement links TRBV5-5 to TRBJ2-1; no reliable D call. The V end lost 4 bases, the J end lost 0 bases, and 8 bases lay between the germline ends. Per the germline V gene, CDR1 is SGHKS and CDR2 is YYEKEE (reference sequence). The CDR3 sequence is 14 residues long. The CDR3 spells CASSDTSSYNEQFF. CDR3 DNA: TGTGCCAGCAGCGACACCTCCTCCTACAATGAGCAGTTCTTC.

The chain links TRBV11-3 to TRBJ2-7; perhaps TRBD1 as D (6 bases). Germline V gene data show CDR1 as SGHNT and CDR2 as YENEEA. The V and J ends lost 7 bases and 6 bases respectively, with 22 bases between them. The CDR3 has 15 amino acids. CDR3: CASKGPGTPPFEQYF. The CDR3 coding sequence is TGTGCCAGCAAAGGACCCGGGACACCACCCTTCGAGCAGTACTTC.

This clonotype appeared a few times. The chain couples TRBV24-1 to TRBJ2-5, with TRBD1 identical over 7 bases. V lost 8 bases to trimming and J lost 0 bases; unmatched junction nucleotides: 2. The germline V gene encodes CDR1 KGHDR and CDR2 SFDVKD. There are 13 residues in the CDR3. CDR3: CATMDRYQETQYF. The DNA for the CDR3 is TGTGCCACCATGGACAGGTACCAAGAGACCCAGTACTTC.

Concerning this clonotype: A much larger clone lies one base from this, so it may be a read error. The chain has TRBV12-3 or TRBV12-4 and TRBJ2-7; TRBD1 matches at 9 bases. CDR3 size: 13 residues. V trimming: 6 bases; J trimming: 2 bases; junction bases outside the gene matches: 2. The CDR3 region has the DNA TGTGCCAGCAGGACAGGGGGAACCTACGAGCAGTACTTC. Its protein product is CASRTGGTYEQYF.

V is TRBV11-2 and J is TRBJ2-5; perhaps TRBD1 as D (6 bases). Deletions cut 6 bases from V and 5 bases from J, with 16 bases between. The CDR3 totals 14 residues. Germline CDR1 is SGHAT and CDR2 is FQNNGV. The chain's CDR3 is CASSRTQGKETQYF. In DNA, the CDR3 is TGTGCCAGCAGTAGAACTCAGGGGAAGGAGACCCAGTACTTC.

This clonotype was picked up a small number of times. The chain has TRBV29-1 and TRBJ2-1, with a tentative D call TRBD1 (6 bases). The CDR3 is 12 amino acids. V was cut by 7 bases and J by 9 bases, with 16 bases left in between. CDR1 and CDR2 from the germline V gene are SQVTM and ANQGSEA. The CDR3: CSGPTSRGEQFF. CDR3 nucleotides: TGCAGCGGACCTACAAGCAGGGGTGAGCAGTTCTTC.

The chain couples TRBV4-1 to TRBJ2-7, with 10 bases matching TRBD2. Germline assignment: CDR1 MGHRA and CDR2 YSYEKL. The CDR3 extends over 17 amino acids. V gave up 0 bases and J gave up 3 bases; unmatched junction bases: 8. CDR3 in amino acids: CASSQEWLGTSDYEQYF. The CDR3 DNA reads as TGCGCCAGCAGCCAAGAATGGTTGGGGACTAGCGACTACGAGCAGTACTTC.

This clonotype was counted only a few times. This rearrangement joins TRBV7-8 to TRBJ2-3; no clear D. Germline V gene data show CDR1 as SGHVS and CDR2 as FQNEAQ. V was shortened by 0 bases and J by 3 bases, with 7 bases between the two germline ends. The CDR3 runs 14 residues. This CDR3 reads CASSLAGPTDTQYF. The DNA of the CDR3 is TGTGCCAGCAGCTTAGCGGGCCCTACAGATACGCAGTATTTT.

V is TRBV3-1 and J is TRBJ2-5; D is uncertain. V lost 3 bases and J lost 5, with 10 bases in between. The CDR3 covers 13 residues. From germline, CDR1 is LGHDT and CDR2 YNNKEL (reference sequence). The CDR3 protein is CASSQGHYETQYF. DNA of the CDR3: TGTGCCAGCAGCCAGGGCCACTATGAGACCCAGTACTTC.

CDR3 residues: CASSYLEQNEQFF. The CDR3, as DNA: TGTGCCAGCAGTTACCTCGAGCAGAATGAGCAGTTCTTC. This chain uses TRBV6-5 with TRBJ2-1; D remains unclear. The CDR3 has 13 amino acids. Germline CDR1 reads MNHEY; CDR2 reads SVGAGI. The V end lost 2 bases, the J end lost 7 bases, and 9 bases lay between the germline ends.

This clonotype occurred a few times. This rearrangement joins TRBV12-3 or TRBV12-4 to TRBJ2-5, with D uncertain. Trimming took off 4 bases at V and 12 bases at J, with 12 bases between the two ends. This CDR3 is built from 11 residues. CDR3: CASSSAVEKYF. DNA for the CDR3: TGTGCCAGCAGTTCTGCCGTCGAGAAGTACTTC.